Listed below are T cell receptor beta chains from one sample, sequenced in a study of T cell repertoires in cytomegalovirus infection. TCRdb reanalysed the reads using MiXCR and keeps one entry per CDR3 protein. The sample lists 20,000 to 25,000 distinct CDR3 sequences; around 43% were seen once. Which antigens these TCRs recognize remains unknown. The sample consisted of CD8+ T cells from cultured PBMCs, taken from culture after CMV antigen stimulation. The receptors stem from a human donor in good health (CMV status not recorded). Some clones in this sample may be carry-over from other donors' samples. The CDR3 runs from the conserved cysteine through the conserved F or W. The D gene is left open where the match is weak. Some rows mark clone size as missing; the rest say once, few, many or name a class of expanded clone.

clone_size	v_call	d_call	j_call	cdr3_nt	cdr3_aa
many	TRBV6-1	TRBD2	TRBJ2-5	TGTGCCAGCAGTGGACTAGCGGGAGGGCCAGAGACCCAGTACTTC	CASSGLAGGPETQYF
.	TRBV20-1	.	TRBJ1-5	TGCAGTGCTAGAGATCAGGCGGTTGGGGGTGTACTCGGCGGTCAGCCCCAGCATTTT	CSARDQAVGGVLGGQPQHF
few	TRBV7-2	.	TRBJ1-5	TGTGCCAGCAGCTCGGGGCACGATCAGCCCCAGCATTTT	CASSSGHDQPQHF
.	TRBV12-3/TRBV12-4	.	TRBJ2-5	TGTGCCAGCAGTTTACGGTTCGGGAAAGGGGCATCTCAAGAGACCCAGTACTTC	CASSLRFGKGASQETQYF
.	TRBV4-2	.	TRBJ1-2	TGTGCCAGCAGCCAAGCTGGCCAGGGTGGTGGCTACACCTTC	CASSQAGQGGGYTF
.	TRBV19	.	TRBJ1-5	TGTGCCAGTAGTACCGTGGGCAGCGGCAATCAGCCCCAGCATTTT	CASSTVGSGNQPQHF
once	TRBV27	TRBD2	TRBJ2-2	TGTGCCAGCAGTTTAATGGGACTAGCGGGCCGGGGAACCGGGGAGCTGTTTTTT	CASSLMGLAGRGTGELFF
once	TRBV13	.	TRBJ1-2	TGTGCCAGCAGCCTTGGGAGGCTCTATGGCTACACCTTC	CASSLGRLYGYTF
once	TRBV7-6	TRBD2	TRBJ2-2	TGTGTCAGCAGCGGGGAAACGGGACTTTACACCGGGGAGCTGTTTTTT	CVSSGETGLYTGELFF
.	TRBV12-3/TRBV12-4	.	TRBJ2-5	TGTGCCAGCAGTCCGGACGTGCCTCCGGAGACCCAGTACTTC	CASSPDVPPETQYF
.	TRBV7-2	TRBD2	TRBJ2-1	TGTGCCAGCAGCTCTATGGGGGGGGTTGACAATGAGCAGTTCTTC	CASSSMGGVDNEQFF
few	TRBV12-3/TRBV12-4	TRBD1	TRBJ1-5	TGTGCCAGCAGTGTAACAGGGGCCCGCAATCAGCCCCAGCATTTT	CASSVTGARNQPQHF
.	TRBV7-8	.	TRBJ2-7	TGTGCCAGCAGCTTAGCGTATAGCTTGTACTACGAGCAGTACTTC	CASSLAYSLYYEQYF
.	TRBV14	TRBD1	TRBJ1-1	TGTGCCAGCAGCCTTGTACAGGGGGCGGTGAACACTGAAGCTTTCTTT	CASSLVQGAVNTEAFF
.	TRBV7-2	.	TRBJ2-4	TGTGCCACCCACCGGGGGACCCGACCCCCTGCCGAAAACATTCAGTACTTC	CATHRGTRPPAENIQYF
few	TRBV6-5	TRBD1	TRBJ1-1	TGTGCCAGCAGTTCTAACAGGGGGTCGACCACTGAAGCTTTCTTT	CASSSNRGSTTEAFF
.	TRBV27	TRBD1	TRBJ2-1	TGTGCCAGCAGTTTCTCACAGGGGGTGAATGAGCAGTTCTTC	CASSFSQGVNEQFF
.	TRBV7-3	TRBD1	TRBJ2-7	TGTGCCAGCAGCTTAGACTGGACAGGAGACTACGAGCAGTACTTC	CASSLDWTGDYEQYF
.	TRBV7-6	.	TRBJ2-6	TGTGCCAGCAGCTTAGTATCAGGCAGCCCTGGGGCCAACGTCCTGACTTTC	CASSLVSGSPGANVLTF
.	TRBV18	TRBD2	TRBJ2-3	TGTGCCAGCTCACCACCGAACATAGCGGGAAGCACAGATACGCAGTATTTT	CASSPPNIAGSTDTQYF
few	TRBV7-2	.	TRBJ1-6	TGTGCCAGCAGCTCGAGGGGAGGGGTTAAAAATTCACCCCTCCACTTT	CASSSRGGVKNSPLHF
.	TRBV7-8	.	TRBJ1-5	TGTGCCAGCAGCTTAGAGAGGTCCGGTCAGCCCCAGCATTTT	CASSLERSGQPQHF
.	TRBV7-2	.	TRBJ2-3	TGTGCCAGCAGCCTAAGCGAATCTGATACGCAGTATTTT	CASSLSESDTQYF